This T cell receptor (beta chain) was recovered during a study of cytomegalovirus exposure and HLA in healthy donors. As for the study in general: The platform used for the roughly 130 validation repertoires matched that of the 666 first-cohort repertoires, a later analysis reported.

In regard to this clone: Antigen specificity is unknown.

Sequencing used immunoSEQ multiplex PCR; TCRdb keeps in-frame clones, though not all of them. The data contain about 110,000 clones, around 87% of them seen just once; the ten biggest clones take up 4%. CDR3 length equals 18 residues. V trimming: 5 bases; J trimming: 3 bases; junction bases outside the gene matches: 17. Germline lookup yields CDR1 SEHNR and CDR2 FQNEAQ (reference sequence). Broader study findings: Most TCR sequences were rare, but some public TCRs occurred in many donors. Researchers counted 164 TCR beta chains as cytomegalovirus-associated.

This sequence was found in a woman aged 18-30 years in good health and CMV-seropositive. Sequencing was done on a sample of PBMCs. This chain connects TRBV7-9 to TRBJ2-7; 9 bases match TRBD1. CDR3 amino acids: CASSRRGQGSRGNYEQYF. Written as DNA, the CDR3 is TGTGCCAGCAGCCGCCGGGGACAGGGTTCGAGGGGGAACTACGAGCAGTACTTC.